The T cell receptor (beta chain) under discussion was sequenced for a study of T cell repertoires in cytomegalovirus infection. The wider study: Matching HLA type, along with CMV infection, was indicated by public TCR beta signatures.

TCRdb re-called the reads through MiXCR, storing one row per CDR3 protein. The data hold about 260,000 distinct CDR3 sequences, with over 8% observed a single time. Findings and caveats of the study: Cumulative frequency (of public TCR beta family members) identified carriers of CMV plus the relevant HLA. There were HLA-C-restricted CMV-specific TCR beta clonotypes dominating the ex vivo response.

This clonotype was observed many times. Its antigen is not known. Sequenced material: PBMCs. The TCR comes from a human donor in good health (CMV status not recorded). Some clones in this sample may be carry-over from other donors' samples.

CDR3 sequence: CASSPGKGYTF. CDR3 coding DNA: TGTGCCAGCAGCCCCGGGAAGGGCTACACCTTC. The chain couples TRBV7-8 to TRBJ1-2; D remains ambiguous. The V end was cut by 5 bases, the J end by 8 bases, with 9 bases between. The CDR3 sequence is 11 residues long. Germline V gene lookup returns CDR1 SGHVS and CDR2 FQNEAQ.